The entry that follows covers one T cell receptor beta chain sequence. Its specificity is unknown. Template switching by 5'RACE with UMIs generated the TCR beta cDNA. After re-calling the 5' RACE reads, TCRdb lists one entry per CDR3 protein, DNA absent. This sample lists 300,000 to 450,000 distinct CDR3 sequences; its ten largest clones have around 5.2%. This sample was taken from a study of T cells expressing NK-cell markers. Study summary: It was sorted CD3+CD56-NKG2C+, CD3+CD56+NKG2C- and CD3+CD56+NKG2C+ T cells that provided the TCR beta repertoires. Seven sequenced donors out of eight were HCMV-seropositive, one seronegative.

Study-wide results and limits: Similarly, these clonotypes led the CD3+CD56-NKG2C+ fraction as well in four donors.

Material for sequencing was blood T cells: a sorted CD56 or NKG2C T cell subset, CD4+ or CD8+ T cells, or bulk PBMC T cells (not recorded which). This TCR was recovered from a man between 18 and 69 years old in good health.

CDR3 protein: CASSLAPSGGLDTQYF. The rearrangement joins TRBV11-2 to TRBJ2-3; TCRdb lists TRBD2, though no DNA is available to test this call. The germline gives CDR1 SGHAT, CDR2 FQNNGV. The CDR3 is made up of 16 amino acids.